This passage covers 27 T cell receptor beta chains from one sample sequenced in a study of T cell repertoires in ileal Crohn's disease. Repertoires were generated with immunoSEQ multiplex PCR, while TCRdb's copy carries only in-frame clones and drops some. The table lists roughly 15,000 clones, around two thirds of them singletons. The specimen sequenced was ileal tissue. The receptors here all came from an adult with Crohn's disease.

CDR3 region: CASSHRTSGRRELFF. The CDR3 DNA follows: TGCGCCAGCAGCCACCGGACTAGCGGGAGGAGGGAGCTGTTTTTT. This chain joins TRBV4-1 and TRBJ2-2, with 14 bases matching TRBD2. V shed 3 bases, J shed 9 bases, and the junction held 3 bases outside the gene matches. There are 15 residues in the CDR3. CDR1 is MGHRA and CDR2 is YSYEKL in the germline V gene.

This clone was detected a few times. The V gene is TRBV6-1, the J gene TRBJ2-3; D is uncertain. Germline values: CDR1 MNHNS, CDR2 SASEGT. The CDR3 is made up of 13 amino acids. Trimming removed 6 bases from V and 0 bases from J, with 7 bases in between. The CDR3 sequence: CASRPTSTDTQYF. As DNA, the CDR3 is TGTGCCAGCAGGCCCACTAGCACAGATACGCAGTATTTT.

The V gene is TRBV1, the J gene TRBJ2-1; the DNA was not compared with TRBD2, the D call given in the table. TRBV1 is recorded as a pseudogene. The CDR3 consists of 12 residues. The CDR3 nucleotides are TGCACCAGCAGCAAGACTAGCAATGAGCAGTTCTTC. The encoded protein is CTSSKTSNEQFF.

J is TRBJ2-2 and V is TRBV18, with a possible D match to TRBD1 (6 bases). V lost 4 bases, J lost 4 bases, and 10 bases lay in between. The germline CDR1 and CDR2 sequences are KGHSH and LQKENI. CDR3 length: 14 residues. Here the CDR3 reads CASSLGQFTGELFF. CDR3 nucleotide sequence: TGTGCCAGCTCACTCGGACAGTTCACCGGGGAGCTGTTTTTT.

The rearrangement joins TRBV7-9 to TRBJ2-1; 8 bases line up with TRBD1. This CDR3 is built from 16 residues. In germline, CDR1 is SEHNR, CDR2 FQNEAQ (reference sequence). The J segment lost 6 bases and the V segment lost 0 bases, leaving 7 bases of the junction unmatched. CDR3 coding DNA: TGTGCCAGCAGCTTAGCGGGGGCAGGGGGCCTCAATGAGCAGTTCTTC. It encodes CASSLAGAGGLNEQFF.

Turning to this clone: This CDR3 is also generated by other DNA sequences in the sample. CDR3 sequence (DNA): TGTGCCAGCAGCGTAGGAGCGGGAGGTAGCACAGATACGCAGTATTTT. Its translation: CASSVGAGGSTDTQYF. The chain carries TRBV9 and TRBJ2-3, with 9 nucleotides matching TRBD2. The CDR3 runs to 16 residues. With V trimmed by 0 bases and J by 0 bases, 2 bases remained unmatched. Germline V gene data show CDR1 as SGDLS and CDR2 as YYNGEE. Variable domain in full (rest from reference TRBV9 and TRBJ2-3): DSGVTQTPKHLITATGQRVTLRCSPRSGDLSVYWYQQSLDQGLQFLIQYYNGEERAKGNILERFSAQQFPDLHSELNLSSLELGDSALYFCASSVGAGGSTDTQYFGPGTRLTVL.

This clone was picked up one time. J is TRBJ1-1 and V is TRBV25-1; maybe TRBD1 (5 bases). The germline gives CDR1 MGHDK, CDR2 SYGVNS. The CDR3 spans 14 residues. Between the trimmed V and J ends, which lost 4 bases and 0 bases, there was a span of 9 bases. The CDR3 nucleotides are TGTGCCAGCAGTGCCGGGGGGGTGAACACTGAAGCTTTCTTT. It yields the protein CASSAGGVNTEAFF.

The chain links TRBV9 to TRBJ2-7; 8 nucleotides match TRBD1. The CDR3 runs to 13 residues. Trimming removed 4 bases from V and 3 bases from J; junction bases left unmatched: 3. The germline CDR1 and CDR2 sequences are SGDLS and YYNGEE. CDR3 coding DNA: TGTGCCAGCAGCCCAGGACAGGGCTACGAGCAGTACTTC. Amino acids: CASSPGQGYEQYF.

The chain recombines TRBV19 with TRBJ1-2; D not certain. In germline, CDR1 is LNHDA, CDR2 SQIVND (reference sequence). The CDR3 is made up of 14 amino acids. The V end lost 3 bases, the J end lost 4 bases, and 12 bases lay between the germline ends. CDR3 sequence reads: CASSMAGKVYGYTF. The CDR3 coding sequence is TGTGCCAGTAGTATGGCGGGGAAGGTCTATGGCTACACCTTC.

The chain employs TRBV5-6 and TRBJ1-2; D perhaps matches TRBD1 (6 bases). Trimming took 1 base from V and 1 from J, leaving 14 bases between them. CDR3 length: 16 amino acids. Germline V gene data show CDR1 as SGHDT and CDR2 as YYEEEE. The CDR3 spells CASSLRRDTFNYGYTF. In nucleotides, the CDR3 is TGTGCCAGCAGCTTGCGCCGGGACACCTTTAACTATGGCTACACCTTC.

The chain carries TRBV2 and TRBJ2-7; a possible D gene is TRBD1 (6 bases). The CDR3 has 15 residues. V was trimmed by 1 base and J by 2 bases, leaving 12 bases between them. Germline CDR1 and CDR2: SNHLY and FYNNEI. This chain's CDR3 is CASSEDLWGPYEQYF. CDR3 coding DNA: TGTGCCAGCAGTGAAGATCTGTGGGGGCCCTACGAGCAGTACTTC.

V is TRBV27 and J is TRBJ1-1, with 7 bases that match TRBD1. V lost 5 bases and J lost 4; bases outside the gene matches: 10. The CDR3 length is 15 residues. Germline values: CDR1 MNHEY, CDR2 SMNVEV (reference sequence). CDR3 in amino acids: CASSPETGRPTEAFF. CDR3 DNA sequence: TGTGCCAGCAGTCCCGAGACAGGGCGCCCCACTGAAGCTTTCTTT.

This sequence joins TRBV6-4 and TRBJ2-1; the match to TRBD2 covers 11 bases. CDR1 is MRHNA and CDR2 is SNTAGT in the germline V gene. This CDR3 has 15 amino acids. The ends lost 3 bases at V and 5 bases at J; junction bases unmatched: 3. CDR3 coding DNA: TGTGCCAGCAGTGAAGGGACTAGCGGAGACAATGAGCAGTTCTTC. Its translation: CASSEGTSGDNEQFF.

The chain is built from TRBV11-2 and TRBJ2-7, with a weak D call TRBD2 (7 bases). Deletions cut 6 bases from V and 4 bases from J, with 13 bases between. CDR1 is SGHAT, CDR2 FQNNGV, per germline. CDR3 size: 13 residues. The CDR3 nucleotides are TGTGCCAGCAGGGGGGAGGGGGTATACGAGCAGTACTTC. Amino acid sequence: CASRGEGVYEQYF.

The chain carries TRBV6-6 and TRBJ1-1, with 8 bases that match TRBD1. Germline loops: CDR1 MNHNY, CDR2 SVGAGI (reference sequence). The trim removed 2 bases at V and 3 bases at J, leaving 5 bases unmatched. This CDR3 region has 15 residues. CDR3 protein: CASSYPGQGHTEAFF. The CDR3 coding sequence is TGTGCCAGCAGTTACCCAGGACAGGGCCACACTGAAGCTTTCTTT.

The chain is built from TRBV4-1 and TRBJ1-1; tentatively, D is TRBD1 (6 bases). The CDR3 sequence is 14 residues long. Germline-derived CDR1 and CDR2 are MGHRA and YSYEKL. Between the trimmed V and J ends, which lost 4 bases and 4 bases, there was a span of 13 bases. The CDR3 reads CASSPWGGRTEAFF. The DNA of the CDR3 is TGCGCCAGCAGCCCCTGGGGGGGGCGCACTGAAGCTTTCTTT.

The chain carries TRBV4-1 and TRBJ2-5; a weak D match, TRBD1 (6 bases). Germline-derived CDR1 and CDR2 are MGHRA and YSYEKL. The length of the CDR3 is 13 residues. V was pared by 5 bases and J by 4 bases, with 11 bases between. The CDR3 sequence: CASSLPGAETQYF. Here the CDR3 DNA reads TGCGCCAGCAGCTTACCAGGGGCAGAGACCCAGTACTTC.

By share of the sample, this clone is medium-sized. This chain links TRBV2 with TRBJ1-5; D is unclear. This CDR3 is built from 14 residues. V lost 6 bases and J lost 2, with 11 bases in between. Per germline, CDR1 SNHLY and CDR2 FYNNEI. CDR3 DNA: TGTGCCAGCAGAGAGTATGAGGGCAATCAGCCCCAGCATTTT. This codes for CASREYEGNQPQHF.

In this sample, this clone turned up a few times. The rearrangement uses TRBV5-1 and TRBJ2-3; 12 bases align to TRBD2. Germline lookup yields CDR1 SGHRS and CDR2 YFSETQ. This CDR3 has 17 residues. Trimming took 4 bases from V and 0 from J; bases not matched to a gene: 6. The CDR3 here is CASSRMTSGGSTDTQYF. In DNA form, the CDR3 reads TGCGCCAGCAGCCGAATGACTAGCGGGGGTAGCACAGATACGCAGTATTTT.

The gene calls are TRBV9 and TRBJ2-7; TRBD2 is a possible D gene (5 bases). The CDR3 is 15 residues long. CDR1 and CDR2 (germline): SGDLS, YYNGEE. Trimming left V 0 bases short and J 1 base short, with 11 bases between. The CDR3 DNA sequence: TGTGCCAGCAGCGTAGGAGGGTCGGGGTCCTACGAGCAGTACTTC. This codes for CASSVGGSGSYEQYF.

This sequence joins TRBV6-6 and TRBJ1-3; D might be TRBD1 (6 bases). CDR1 is MNHNY and CDR2 is SVGAGI in the germline V gene (reference sequence). The CDR3 covers 13 residues. With 10 bases removed from V and 4 bases from J, the gap between germline ends came to 14 bases. In DNA, the CDR3 is TGTGCCATCCGGGGGGGCGCCGGAAACACCATATATTTT. Its translation: CAIRGGAGNTIYF.

The chain combines TRBV6-4 with TRBJ2-1, with D possibly being TRBD2 (5 bases). The V end lost 5 bases, the J end lost 10 bases, and 15 bases lay between the germline ends. Germline V CDR1 and CDR2: MRHNA, SNTAGT. The CDR3 loop spans 13 amino acids. CDR3 nucleotide sequence: TGTGCCAGCAGTACGGACGGGGTCGGGGAGCAGTTCTTC. Its translation is CASSTDGVGEQFF.

This clone was counted a few times. V and J are TRBV6-1 and TRBJ2-2; TRBD1 agrees at 10 bases. This CDR3 has 15 amino acids. Germline V gives CDR1 MNHNS, CDR2 SASEGT. J was trimmed by 3 bases and V by 6 bases; bases with no gene match: 4. The CDR3, as DNA: TGTGCCAGCAGCTCCGGGACAGGGGACACCGGGGAGCTGTTTTTT. This encodes CASSSGTGDTGELFF.

This clone was counted a few times. The gene calls are TRBV6-1 and TRBJ2-5; 7 nucleotides agree with TRBD2. Germline loops: CDR1 MNHNS, CDR2 SASEGT. V lost 5 bases to trimming and J lost 5 bases; unmatched junction nucleotides: 8. The length of the CDR3 is 14 residues. In DNA, the CDR3 is TGTGCCAGCAGTATGCCTAGCGGTTCTGAGACCCAGTACTTC. Residues: CASSMPSGSETQYF.

This rearrangement joins TRBV9 to TRBJ2-5, with 9 bases that match TRBD1. CDR1 is SGDLS, CDR2 YYNGEE, per germline. CDR3 size: 15 residues. J was trimmed by 1 base and V by 0 bases; bases with no gene match: 1. CDR3 region: CASSVGDRAQETQYF. The CDR3 DNA sequence: TGTGCCAGCAGCGTAGGGGACAGGGCCCAAGAGACCCAGTACTTC.

CDR3: CATSRTVLAGGHEQYF. CDR3 coding DNA: TGTGCCACCAGCAGAACCGTGCTAGCGGGGGGGCACGAGCAGTACTTC. The J gene is TRBJ2-7, the V gene TRBV15; 12 nucleotides match TRBD2. Per the germline V gene, CDR1 is LNHNV and CDR2 is YYDKDF (reference sequence). This CDR3 has 16 residues. The V and J ends lost 2 bases and 5 bases, in that order; junction bases with no gene match: 7.

V and J are TRBV18 and TRBJ2-1; a possible D gene is TRBD2 (5 bases). CDR3 length: 13 amino acids. In germline, CDR1 is KGHSH, CDR2 LQKENI. Trimming took off 3 bases at V and 8 bases at J, with 11 bases between the two ends. The CDR3 nucleotides read TGTGCCAGCTCACCGGGAGACTATGATGAGCAGTTCTTC. It translates to CASSPGDYDEQFF.